The 26 T cell receptor beta chains reported below all come from one sample, sequenced in a study of shared clonotypes between healthy human individuals. Here immunoSEQ multiplex PCR was the method, and the copy in TCRdb shows in-frame clones only, minus some. The sample yields approximately 2.1 million clones, more than 80% seen once. Sequenced: naive CD4+ T cells from PBMCs. Specified subset: CD45RA+ positively selected. These TCRs come from a man aged 18-30 years in good health. Some clones in this sample may be carry-over from other donors' samples.

The DNA for the CDR3 is TGTGCCAGCTCACCACTTCAAACTGACAGGGATGGCAATCAGCCCCAGCATTTT. Amino acid sequence: CASSPLQTDRDGNQPQHF. The V call is TRBV18, the J call TRBJ1-5; 7 nucleotides line up with TRBD1. The germline V gene has CDR1 KGHSH and CDR2 LQKENI. CDR3 length: 18 residues. The ends lost 1 base at V and 2 bases at J; junction bases unmatched: 11.

This rearrangement joins TRBV7-6 to TRBJ2-5; 9 bases map to TRBD2. The J segment lost 5 bases and the V segment lost 1 base, leaving 5 bases of the junction unmatched. There are 15 residues in the CDR3. Germline V gives CDR1 SGHVS, CDR2 FNYEAQ. The DNA of the CDR3 is TGTGCCAGCAGCTTAGTAGCGGGAGTCTGGGAGACCCAGTACTTC. Its protein is CASSLVAGVWETQYF.

The V call is TRBV29-1, the J call TRBJ2-6, with TRBD1 identical over 8 bases. This CDR3 is built from 15 residues. Germline values: CDR1 SQVTM, CDR2 ANQGSEA. With 5 bases clipped from V and 0 bases from J, the junction kept 3 bases outside the gene matches. The CDR3 DNA follows: TGCAGCGTTACAGGGGGGCTCTCTGGGGCCAACGTCCTGACTTTC. The encoded protein is CSVTGGLSGANVLTF. Drawing the rest from reference TRBV29-1 and TRBJ2-6, the complete variable domain is SAVISQKPSRDICQRGTSLTIQCQVDSQVTMMFWYRQQPGQSLTLIATANQGSEATYESGFVIDKFPISRPNLTFSTLTVSNMSPEDSSIYLCSVTGGLSGANVLTFGAGSRLTVL.

A word on this clone: The sample contains more than one DNA sequence encoding this CDR3. This chain joins TRBV29-1 and TRBJ1-3; weak D call: TRBD1 (5 bases). Trimming stripped 3 bases from V and 1 base from J, with 7 bases between. CDR1 is SQVTM and CDR2 is ANQGSEA in the germline V gene. The CDR3 has 13 amino acids. Here the CDR3 reads CSVESGSGNTIYF. In nucleotides, the CDR3 is TGCAGCGTTGAGTCAGGGTCTGGAAACACCATATATTTT.

The chain is built from TRBV27 and TRBJ2-2; TRBD1 aligns across 7 bases. V was pared by 6 bases and J by 4 bases, with 11 bases of the junction left unmatched. This CDR3 is built from 16 residues. CDR1 MNHEY and CDR2 SMNVEV come from the germline V gene (reference sequence). The CDR3 region is CASSLKGQASTGELFF. The DNA for the CDR3 is TGTGCCAGCAGCCTAAAAGGACAGGCCAGCACCGGGGAGCTGTTTTTT.

This clone was observed once. The chain combines TRBV5-1 with TRBJ2-5; TRBD2 aligns across 10 bases. Germline lookup yields CDR1 SGHRS and CDR2 YFSETQ. J gave up 3 bases and V 0 bases, and 5 bases lay outside the gene matches. The CDR3 extends over 16 amino acids. Here the CDR3 DNA reads TGCGCCAGCAGCTTGGCTCCAGCGGGAGGGGAAGAGACCCAGTACTTC. It translates to CASSLAPAGGEETQYF.

J is TRBJ1-1 and V is TRBV12-5; possibly TRBD1 for D (5 bases). Germline V lookup: CDR1 LGHNT, CDR2 FRNRAP. The CDR3 covers 12 residues. Trimming cost V 6 bases and J 6 bases, with 11 bases left between them. The CDR3 loop is CASGSAGPEAFF. The CDR3 nucleotides read TGTGCTAGTGGGTCGGCGGGGCCTGAAGCTTTCTTT.

This chain links TRBV28 with TRBJ2-5; TRBD2 is a possible D gene (6 bases). Deletions cut 4 bases from V and 2 bases from J, with 14 bases between. This CDR3 has 15 residues. Germline V CDR1 and CDR2: MDHEN, SYDVKM. The CDR3 DNA reads as TGTGCCAGCAGTTGGGGACGCGGGGCTCAAGAGACCCAGTACTTC. Residues: CASSWGRGAQETQYF.

This clone was detected only once. V gene TRBV7-6 combines with J gene TRBJ1-2; 7 nucleotides agree with TRBD1. Germline V gene data show CDR1 as SGHVS and CDR2 as FNYEAQ. The length of the CDR3 is 12 residues. V gave up 4 bases and J gave up 7 bases; unmatched junction bases: 3. The CDR3 DNA is TGTGCCAGCAGCTCAGACAGGGTTGGCTACACCTTC. Its protein product is CASSSDRVGYTF.

This chain links TRBV2 with TRBJ1-3; D gene ambiguous. V was clipped by 6 bases and J by 4 bases, with 13 bases between them. CDR3 size: 14 residues. CDR1 and CDR2 from the germline V gene are SNHLY and FYNNEI. The CDR3 sequence: CASRGGGQGNTIYF. CDR3 bases: TGTGCCAGCAGGGGAGGCGGGCAGGGAAACACCATATATTTT.

This rearrangement joins TRBV28 to TRBJ2-2, with unresolved D. V was trimmed by 6 bases and J by 0 bases, leaving 14 bases between them. This CDR3 contains 16 residues. Looked up from germline, CDR1 is MDHEN and CDR2 is SYDVKM. In nucleotides, the CDR3 is TGTGCCAGCAGCTACAATTCGCTATCGAACACCGGGGAGCTGTTTTTT. Its protein product is CASSYNSLSNTGELFF.

J is TRBJ2-2 and V is TRBV9; possible D gene TRBD1, 6 bases. CDR1 SGDLS and CDR2 YYNGEE come from the germline V gene. With 4 bases removed from V and 2 bases from J, the gap between germline ends came to 18 bases. CDR3 length: 17 amino acids. Written as DNA, the CDR3 is TGTGCCAGCAGCAGACAGGCGGGCGGGCTTAACACCGGGGAGCTGTTTTTT. Translation: CASSRQAGGLNTGELFF.

The gene calls are TRBV5-1 and TRBJ2-5; TRBD2 aligns across 9 bases. The ends lost 5 bases at V and 5 bases at J; junction bases unmatched: 7. Looked up from germline, CDR1 is SGHRS and CDR2 is YFSETQ. The CDR3 loop spans 14 amino acids. The CDR3 DNA follows: TGCGCCAGCAGGGTTAGCGGGAGTTGGGAGACCCAGTACTTC. Encoded protein: CASRVSGSWETQYF. Variable domain in full (rest from reference TRBV5-1 and TRBJ2-5): KAGVTQTPRYLIKTRGQQVTLSCSPISGHRSVSWYQQTPGQGLQFLFEYFSETQRNKGNFPGRFSGRQFSNSRSEMNVSTLELGDSALYLCASRVSGSWETQYFGPGTRLLVL.

The rearrangement links TRBV2 to TRBJ1-1, with 7 bases identical to TRBD1. With V trimmed by 2 bases and J by 12 bases, 3 bases remained unmatched. CDR3 size: 11 residues. The germline CDR1 and CDR2 sequences are SNHLY and FYNNEI. CDR3 coding DNA: TGTGCCAGCAGTGAAAGGGACAGAACTTTCTTT. Its protein product is CASSERDRTFF.

The chain couples TRBV20-1 to TRBJ1-1; D remains ambiguous. CDR1 DFQATT and CDR2 SNEGSKA come from the germline V gene (reference sequence). This CDR3 region has 10 residues. Trimming cost V 6 bases and J 5 bases, with 7 bases left between them. For the CDR3, the DNA is TGCAGTGCCGCAGGTACTGAAGCTTTCTTT. Translating gives CSAAGTEAFF.

This clone was picked up a small number of times. Other DNA sequences in this sample translate to the same CDR3. The gene calls are TRBV6-6 and TRBJ1-1; no definite D call. Trimming took off 0 bases at V and 0 bases at J, with 5 bases between the two ends. The germline V gene has CDR1 MNHNY and CDR2 SVGAGI (reference sequence). The CDR3 has 14 residues. CDR3 bases: TGTGCCAGCAGTTACTCGACTGTGAACACTGAAGCTTTCTTT. Its translation is CASSYSTVNTEAFF.

V is TRBV30 and J is TRBJ2-7; D may match TRBD1 or TRBD2 (6 bases each). V lost 1 base, J lost 6 bases, and 19 bases lay in between. CDR1 GTSNPN and CDR2 SVGIG come from the germline V gene (reference sequence). This CDR3 has 15 residues. CDR3 coding DNA: TGTGCCTGGAGTGATATCTTGGGACCGGGGGCCGAGCAGTACTTC. Its translation: CAWSDILGPGAEQYF.

The V gene is TRBV29-1, the J gene TRBJ1-1, with 7 bases identical to TRBD1. With V trimmed by 5 bases and J by 1 base, 13 bases remained unmatched. CDR1 is SQVTM, CDR2 ANQGSEA, per germline. The CDR3 runs to 16 residues. Here the CDR3 reads CSVSRFTGASNTEAFF. Here the CDR3 DNA reads TGCAGCGTTTCCAGATTCACAGGGGCCTCGAACACTGAAGCTTTCTTT.

The gene calls are TRBV19 and TRBJ1-1; D might be TRBD1 (6 bases). Between the trimmed V and J ends, which lost 3 bases and 4 bases, there was a span of 21 bases. The CDR3 sequence is 17 residues long. The germline CDR1 and CDR2 sequences are LNHDA and SQIVND (reference sequence). This chain's CDR3 is CASSILGHPSRGTEAFF. The DNA of the CDR3 is TGTGCCAGTAGTATCCTGGGACACCCGTCCAGGGGCACTGAAGCTTTCTTT.

This clone appeared a few times. The V gene is TRBV14, the J gene TRBJ2-7; D gene ambiguous. Germline V lookup: CDR1 SGHDN, CDR2 FVKESK. Trimming took off 4 bases at V and 2 bases at J, with 12 bases between the two ends. CDR3 length equals 14 residues. The CDR3 loop reads CASSPTLGPYEQYF. CDR3 nucleotides: TGTGCCAGCAGCCCCACCCTAGGACCCTACGAGCAGTACTTC.

This chain links TRBV5-1 with TRBJ1-1; TRBD1 matches 9 bases. This CDR3 spans 16 amino acids. CDR1 is SGHRS, CDR2 YFSETQ, per germline. V lost 0 bases and J lost 5; bases outside the gene matches: 8. The CDR3 nucleotides are TGCGCCAGCAGCTTGGGGTTGACAGGGGGTTTGACTGAAGCTTTCTTT. Protein sequence: CASSLGLTGGLTEAFF. Combining the CDR3 with reference TRBV5-1 and TRBJ1-1 gives the whole variable domain KAGVTQTPRYLIKTRGQQVTLSCSPISGHRSVSWYQQTPGQGLQFLFEYFSETQRNKGNFPGRFSGRQFSNSRSEMNVSTLELGDSALYLCASSLGLTGGLTEAFFGQGTRLTVV.

The chain has TRBV5-1 and TRBJ2-2; maybe TRBD2 (6 bases). From germline, CDR1 is SGHRS and CDR2 YFSETQ. The CDR3 contains 18 residues. V gave up 1 base and J gave up 2 bases, with 18 bases separating them. In DNA, the CDR3 is TGCGCCAGCAGCTTGTGGGGTTTGGGACTGGGAAACACCGGGGAGCTGTTTTTT. Translated, it gives CASSLWGLGLGNTGELFF.

The chain couples TRBV19 to TRBJ1-5; a possible D gene is TRBD1 (5 bases). Trimming cost V 4 bases and J 4 bases, with 20 bases left between them. Per the germline V gene, CDR1 is LNHDA and CDR2 is SQIVND (reference sequence). The CDR3 consists of 17 residues. The CDR3 loop reads CASSNPGRQGRNQPQHF. CDR3 in DNA: TGTGCCAGTAGTAACCCCGGTCGGCAGGGAAGGAATCAGCCCCAGCATTTT.

This sequence joins TRBV2 and TRBJ2-7; D gene ambiguous. V dropped 6 bases and J dropped 2 bases, with 8 bases sitting between them. The germline V gene has CDR1 SNHLY and CDR2 FYNNEI. CDR3 length: 12 amino acids. The CDR3 region is CASRNLTYEQYF. The CDR3 region has the DNA TGTGCCAGCAGAAACCTAACCTACGAGCAGTACTTC.

The rearrangement joins TRBV2 to TRBJ2-2, with 10 nucleotides matching TRBD1. Germline CDR1 is SNHLY and CDR2 is FYNNEI. J lost 7 bases, V lost 3 bases, and 5 bases had no gene match. The CDR3 totals 15 residues. CDR3 in DNA: TGTGCCAGCAGTGAGACAGGGGGCGTTATCGGGGAGCTGTTTTTT. Translation: CASSETGGVIGELFF. The entire variable domain, with the rest obtained from reference TRBV2 and TRBJ2-2, is as follows: EPEVTQTPSHQVTQMGQEVILRCVPISNHLYFYWYRQILGQKVEFLVSFYNNEISEKSEIFDDQFSVERPDGSNFTLKIRSTKLEDSAMYFCASSETGGVIGELFFGEGSRLTVL.

CDR3 residues: CASSLLWGQGAVGANVLTF. The CDR3 DNA reads as TGTGCCAGCAGCTTACTCTGGGGGCAGGGAGCGGTAGGGGCCAACGTCCTGACTTTC. The rearrangement joins TRBV7-2 to TRBJ2-6, with TRBD1 as a possible D gene (6 bases). The CDR3 is 19 amino acids. V gave up 2 bases and J gave up 4 bases, with 21 bases separating them. Per the germline V gene, CDR1 is SGHTA and CDR2 is FQGNSA. Looking up the rest from reference TRBV7-2 and TRBJ2-6 gives the full variable domain: GAGVSQSPSNKVTEKGKDVELRCDPISGHTALYWYRQSLGQGLEFLIYFQGNSAPDKSGLPSDRFSAERTGGSVSTLTIQRTQQEDSAVYLCASSLLWGQGAVGANVLTFGAGSRLTVL.